One and the same sample provided the 6 T cell receptor beta chains below, sequenced in a study of T cell responses to AZD1222 COVID-19 vaccine. Here immunoSEQ multiplex PCR was the method, and the copy in TCRdb shows in-frame clones only, minus some. The table lists about 97,000 clones, about 88% of them singletons. Sequencing used peripheral blood, obtained on day 0 of AZD1222 vaccination. The receptor set was obtained from an adult in good health.

This sequence joins TRBV19 and TRBJ2-7, with TRBD1 matching over 8 bases. The V and J ends lost 4 bases and 0 bases, in that order; junction bases with no gene match: 5. The CDR3 sequence is 15 residues long. The germline CDR1 and CDR2 sequences are LNHDA and SQIVND (reference sequence). CDR3 in DNA: TGTGCCAGTAGTACAGAGACAGGGGCCTCCTACGAGCAGTACTTC. This gives the protein CASSTETGASYEQYF.

A few counts support this clone. The chain links TRBV10-1 to TRBJ1-2, with D maybe TRBD1 (5 bases). Germline V gene sequence: CDR1 WNHNN, CDR2 SYGVQD (reference sequence). CDR3 length: 13 amino acids. Between the trimmed V and J ends, which lost 4 bases and 0 bases, there was a span of 6 bases. This CDR3 is CASSGQTNYGYTF. In DNA form, the CDR3 reads TGCGCCAGCAGTGGACAGACTAACTATGGCTACACCTTC.

This sequence joins TRBV6-5 and TRBJ2-7, with a weak D call TRBD1 (6 bases). The CDR3 consists of 16 residues. Trimming took off 0 bases at V and 2 bases at J, with 14 bases between the two ends. Per germline, CDR1 MNHEY and CDR2 SVGAGI. The CDR3 reads CASSYSVGDTAYEQYF. The DNA for the CDR3 is TGTGCCAGCAGTTACTCCGTCGGGGACACGGCCTACGAGCAGTACTTC.

This sequence joins TRBV6-2 or TRBV6-3 and TRBJ1-5, with D possibly being TRBD1 (6 bases). The CDR3 runs to 13 residues. CDR1 is MNHEY and CDR2 is SVGEGT in the germline V gene. V lost 5 bases to trimming and J lost 5 bases, with 10 bases between them. As DNA, the CDR3 is TGTGCCAGCAGTGGGACACCTTATCAGCCCCAGCATTTT. It encodes CASSGTPYQPQHF.

This clone has just a few counts. The genes are TRBV6-4 and TRBJ2-6; D remains unclear. CDR1 and CDR2 from the germline V gene are MRHNA and SNTAGT. Trimming cost V 3 bases and J 0 bases, with 6 bases left between them. CDR3 length: 15 residues. CDR3 region: CASSEDNSGANVLTF. In nucleotides, the CDR3 is TGTGCCAGCAGTGAAGACAACTCTGGGGCCAACGTCCTGACTTTC.

J is TRBJ2-7 and V is TRBV6-5, with 11 positions matching TRBD1. In germline, CDR1 is MNHEY, CDR2 SVGAGI. This CDR3 contains 16 residues. Unmatched junction bases numbered 5, after V lost 2 bases and J lost 2 bases. The CDR3 DNA sequence: TGTGCCAGCAGTTACCTATCGGGACAGGGGGCCTACGAGCAGTACTTC. Translating gives CASSYLSGQGAYEQYF.